The rows below give T cell receptor beta chains drawn from one sample of a study of cytomegalovirus exposure and HLA in healthy donors. The method was immunoSEQ multiplex PCR; TCRdb's version includes in-frame clones alone and lacks a portion of them. Among about 150,000 clones listed, roughly 77% were seen once. Sequenced: PBMCs. The receptor set was obtained from a man between 25 and 39 years old in good health and CMV-seropositive. Each CDR3 is given with its conserved first and last residue. D genes are given only for firm matches. Clone size is not always given. Where it is, it says once, few, many or a class for expanded clones.

abundance: .
j_gene: TRBJ1-1
d_gene: .
v_gene: TRBV6-5
CDR3nt: TGTGCCAGCCACCCCGCCCACTCCCCGAACACTGAAGCTTTCTTT
CDR3aa: CASHPAHSPNTEAFF

abundance: .
j_gene: TRBJ1-1
d_gene: TRBD1
v_gene: TRBV2
CDR3nt: TGTGCCAGCAGGGACAGGGGAAGGACTGAAGCTTTCTTT
CDR3aa: CASRDRGRTEAFF

abundance: few
j_gene: TRBJ2-1
d_gene: .
v_gene: TRBV9
CDR3nt: TGTGCCAGCAGCGCGCTAGGCGATGAGCAGTTCTTC
CDR3aa: CASSALGDEQFF

abundance: .
j_gene: TRBJ2-5
d_gene: .
v_gene: TRBV7-9
CDR3nt: TGTGCCAGCAGCTTAGAAGGGGCCCAGTACTTC
CDR3aa: CASSLEGAQYF

abundance: .
j_gene: TRBJ1-3
d_gene: .
v_gene: TRBV9
CDR3nt: TGTGCCAGCAGCTGGGACACCCGCTCTGGAAACACCATATATTTT
CDR3aa: CASSWDTRSGNTIYF

abundance: .
j_gene: TRBJ1-1
d_gene: .
v_gene: TRBV6-4
CDR3nt: TGTGCCAGCAGTGCACAATCTAACACTGAAGCTTTCTTT
CDR3aa: CASSAQSNTEAFF

abundance: few
j_gene: TRBJ2-7
d_gene: TRBD1
v_gene: TRBV6-1
CDR3nt: TGTGCCAGCAGTGATCTGAACAGGGGGCTCTACGAGCAGTACTTC
CDR3aa: CASSDLNRGLYEQYF

abundance: .
j_gene: TRBJ1-1
d_gene: .
v_gene: TRBV7-2
CDR3nt: TGTGCCAGCAGCTTCCGGGAGCACACTGAAGCTTTCTTT
CDR3aa: CASSFREHTEAFF

abundance: .
j_gene: TRBJ1-2
d_gene: TRBD1
v_gene: TRBV18
CDR3nt: TGTGCCAGCTCAGTTCGGACAGGGGGCTATGGCTACACCTTC
CDR3aa: CASSVRTGGYGYTF

abundance: .
j_gene: TRBJ2-1
d_gene: .
v_gene: TRBV5-4
CDR3nt: TGTGCCAGCTCCCCCGCCTCCGGGGGCTCCTACAATGAGCAGTTCTTC
CDR3aa: CASSPASGGSYNEQFF

abundance: .
j_gene: TRBJ2-7
d_gene: TRBD2
v_gene: TRBV18
CDR3nt: TGTGCCAGCTCACCTGGACTAGCGGGATTGGGGGAGCAGTACTTC
CDR3aa: CASSPGLAGLGEQYF

abundance: .
j_gene: TRBJ1-3
d_gene: .
v_gene: TRBV21-1
CDR3nt: TGTGCCAGCAGCAAAGAGACAGACTTATCTGGAAACACCATATATTTT
CDR3aa: CASSKETDLSGNTIYF

abundance: .
j_gene: TRBJ1-2
d_gene: TRBD1
v_gene: TRBV29-1
CDR3nt: TGCAGCGTTGAATTAGTAAATGTGGAGGGACAGACTTACTATGGCTACACCTTC
CDR3aa: CSVELVNVEGQTYYGYTF

abundance: once
j_gene: TRBJ2-1
d_gene: TRBD2
v_gene: TRBV18
CDR3nt: TGTGCCCTAGGGCGGGAGGCCTACAATGAGCAGTTCTTC
CDR3aa: CALGREAYNEQFF

abundance: .
j_gene: TRBJ2-5
d_gene: .
v_gene: TRBV4-2
CDR3nt: TGTGCCAGCAGGAAACAGACCTCGGGGGAGCAGTACTTC
CDR3aa: CASRKQTSGEQYF

abundance: .
j_gene: TRBJ2-7
d_gene: .
v_gene: TRBV5-8
CDR3nt: TGTGCCAGCAGCGTTCTCTACGAGCAGTACTTC
CDR3aa: CASSVLYEQYF

abundance: .
j_gene: TRBJ1-5
d_gene: .
v_gene: TRBV19
CDR3nt: TGTGCCAGTGACCAGGGGTGGAGGAGCAATCAGCCCCAGCATTTT
CDR3aa: CASDQGWRSNQPQHF

abundance: .
j_gene: TRBJ2-5
d_gene: .
v_gene: TRBV27
CDR3nt: TGTGCCAGCAGAAAGCACGAACAAGAGACCCAGTACTTC
CDR3aa: CASRKHEQETQYF

abundance: .
j_gene: TRBJ1-1
d_gene: TRBD1
v_gene: TRBV2
CDR3nt: TGTGCCAGCAGTTTTCAGGGGGACCGCACTGAAGCTTTCTTT
CDR3aa: CASSFQGDRTEAFF

abundance: .
j_gene: TRBJ2-5
d_gene: TRBD2
v_gene: TRBV5-1
CDR3nt: TGCGCCAGCAGTTTAGGACTAGCGGAATTCCAAGAGACCCAGTACTTC
CDR3aa: CASSLGLAEFQETQYF

abundance: .
j_gene: TRBJ2-1
d_gene: .
v_gene: TRBV2
CDR3nt: TGTGCCAGCCGGTGGGGAGCGGGTGCCAACAATGAGCAGTTCTTC
CDR3aa: CASRWGAGANNEQFF

abundance: .
j_gene: TRBJ2-1
d_gene: .
v_gene: TRBV27
CDR3nt: TGTGCCAGCACCCTACTGGGGGCGGGAGCAGAAAAAATGAAACCAGATGAGCAGTTCTTC
CDR3aa: CASTLLGAGAEKMKPDEQFF

abundance: .
j_gene: TRBJ2-7
d_gene: TRBD1
v_gene: TRBV19
CDR3nt: TGTGCCAGTAGTACCGGACAGGGGACGTACGAGCAGTACTTC
CDR3aa: CASSTGQGTYEQYF

abundance: .
j_gene: TRBJ2-1
d_gene: .
v_gene: TRBV27
CDR3nt: TGTGCCAGCAGTACAACAGGATTTAGGAGCTCCTACAATGAGCAGTTCTTC
CDR3aa: CASSTTGFRSSYNEQFF

abundance: .
j_gene: TRBJ1-6
d_gene: .
v_gene: TRBV7-3
CDR3nt: TGTGCCAGCAGCCCCGGGGGGACTGGTTCACCCCTCCACTTT
CDR3aa: CASSPGGTGSPLHF

abundance: .
j_gene: TRBJ1-5
d_gene: TRBD1
v_gene: TRBV18
CDR3nt: TGTGCCAGCTCACCTTCCGGGACAGGGGTAAATCAGCCCCAGCATTTT
CDR3aa: CASSPSGTGVNQPQHF

abundance: few
j_gene: TRBJ2-5
d_gene: .
v_gene: TRBV6-6
CDR3nt: TGTGCCGTTGGTCTAGTCTCTAAAGAGACCCAGTACTTC
CDR3aa: CAVGLVSKETQYF

abundance: .
j_gene: TRBJ1-3
d_gene: TRBD1
v_gene: TRBV7-9
CDR3nt: TGTGCCTGGACAGGTCCGAACTCTGGAAACACCATATATTTT
CDR3aa: CAWTGPNSGNTIYF

abundance: .
j_gene: TRBJ1-1
d_gene: TRBD1
v_gene: TRBV6-5
CDR3nt: TGTGCCAGCAGTCCATGGACAGGGGAGAACACTGAAGCTTTCTTT
CDR3aa: CASSPWTGENTEAFF

abundance: .
j_gene: TRBJ2-7
d_gene: TRBD1
v_gene: TRBV7-7
CDR3nt: TGTGCTAGCAGCTTTACCGGGACAGGCCAATTATTCATCTACGAGCAGTACTTC
CDR3aa: CASSFTGTGQLFIYEQYF

abundance: .
j_gene: TRBJ1-3
d_gene: TRBD1
v_gene: TRBV6-1
CDR3nt: TGTGCCAGCGAGAGGGACAGCCTAAACGGAAACACCATATATTTT
CDR3aa: CASERDSLNGNTIYF

abundance: .
j_gene: TRBJ2-7
d_gene: TRBD1
v_gene: TRBV27
CDR3nt: TGTGCCAGCAGTTTGTGGGACAGCGGCGAGCAGTACTTC
CDR3aa: CASSLWDSGEQYF

abundance: .
j_gene: TRBJ2-2
d_gene: .
v_gene: TRBV6-5
CDR3nt: TGTGCCAGCAGTTTCGTGGGCGCCGGGGCCGGGGAGCTGTTTTTT
CDR3aa: CASSFVGAGAGELFF

abundance: .
j_gene: TRBJ2-1
d_gene: TRBD2
v_gene: TRBV4-1
CDR3nt: TGCGCCAGCAGCCTTCAGGGGACTAGCGGGGGACGTGAGCAGTTCTTC
CDR3aa: CASSLQGTSGGREQFF

abundance: .
j_gene: TRBJ2-7
d_gene: TRBD1
v_gene: TRBV2
CDR3nt: TGTGCCAGTGGGACAGTGAGCTCCTACGAGCAGTACTTC
CDR3aa: CASGTVSSYEQYF

abundance: once
j_gene: TRBJ1-1
d_gene: .
v_gene: TRBV7-6
CDR3nt: TGTGCCAGCAGCTTAGCCACAGTGGAGGTCACTGAAGCTTTCTTT
CDR3aa: CASSLATVEVTEAFF

abundance: .
j_gene: TRBJ1-3
d_gene: .
v_gene: TRBV5-1
CDR3nt: TGCGCCAGCAGCTTGGGACAGGCAGGCTCTGGAAACACCATATATTTT
CDR3aa: CASSLGQAGSGNTIYF

abundance: .
j_gene: TRBJ2-7
d_gene: .
v_gene: TRBV11-2
CDR3nt: TGTGCCAGCAGCTTAGACAGGGCCGGCGAGCAGTACTTC
CDR3aa: CASSLDRAGEQYF

abundance: once
j_gene: TRBJ1-4
d_gene: .
v_gene: TRBV4-1
CDR3nt: TGCGCCAGCAGCCAAGGAGGGATTGGCAGCACTAATGAAAAACTGTTTTTT
CDR3aa: CASSQGGIGSTNEKLFF